This TCR beta chain derives from a study of identical twins. From the 5' RACE reads, TCRdb called clonotypes with MiXCR, one entry per CDR3 protein. Of 450,000 or so distinct CDR3 sequences listed, approximately 15% were seen once; the top ten hold over 0.5%. The germline V and J ends were trimmed by 0 bases and 8 bases, with 11 bases remaining between them. The germline CDR1 and CDR2 sequences are SGHRS and YFSETQ. The CDR3 consists of 13 residues. Findings and limits, study-wide: Cord blood beta clonotypes that were abundant carried fewer insertions, and memory repertoires showed no such trend. Without tracking the same donors, conclusions rested on cross-sectional statistical analysis.

This clonotype was seen at least ten times. No antigen is known for it. This sample also appeared in a second study, on yellow fever vaccine responses in identical twins.

J is TRBJ1-2 and V is TRBV5-1; D is perhaps TRBD1 (5 bases). Sequenced: CD4+ T cells sorted from blood. The TCR comes from a woman younger than 30 in good health. CDR3 residues: CASSLALGDGYTF. The CDR3 coding sequence is TGCGCCAGCAGCTTGGCCCTGGGGGACGGCTACACCTTC.